This T cell receptor beta chain was captured in a study of blood T cells in healthy people across ages. Then a second PCR, running roughly 7 to 11 cycles, was carried out with a sample-barcoded 5' primer and a J-beta primer mix. TCRdb re-called the 5' RACE reads through MiXCR, storing one row per CDR3 protein. The sample has hundreds of thousands of distinct CDR3 sequences, 29% seen once. Between the trimmed V and J ends, which lost 5 bases and 1 base, there was a span of 14 bases. The CDR3 runs 15 residues. Germline V gives CDR1 SGHVS, CDR2 FQNEAQ. This clonotype was picked up a small number of times.

This chain connects TRBV7-8 to TRBJ1-1; D uncertain. What was sequenced was blood. This TCR was sampled from a woman of 80 years or more in good health. DNA of the CDR3: TGTGCCAGCAGCCCATTCACAGAACAGAACACTGAAGCTTTCTTT. Translating gives CASSPFTEQNTEAFF.